These 23 T cell receptor beta chains originate from one sample sequenced in a study of T-cell reconstitution after alpha-beta-depleted transplantation in children. During its preparation, the TCRbeta library received unique molecular identifiers. TCRdb itself ran the PCR reads through MiXCR, one entry per CDR3 protein. The repertoire consists of some 840,000 distinct CDR3 sequences, with roughly 15% occurring once and the leading ten covering roughly 4.8%. The source was PBMCs, mostly from graft donor cells, collected 360 days after TCRalphabeta/CD19-depleted stem cell transplant. The receptors were sampled from a male patient between 10 and 17 years old who had a stem cell transplant for acute lymphoblastic leukemia, so the T cells may come from the graft donor.

The J gene is TRBJ1-5, the V gene TRBV20-1; D is possibly TRBD1 (6 bases). Germline V gene data show CDR1 as DFQATT and CDR2 as SNEGSKA (reference sequence). The CDR3 spans 13 residues. Trimming shortened V by 0 bases and J by 10 bases, and 13 bases separated the two germline ends. CDR3 sequence (DNA): TGCAGTGCTAGAGAGGGGGGCGGTAATCCCCAGCATTTT. It codes for CSAREGGGNPQHF.

This chain uses TRBV12-3 or TRBV12-4 with TRBJ1-6; a possible D gene is TRBD1 (6 bases). V shed 6 bases and J shed 2 bases, with 17 bases lying between them. This CDR3 is built from 17 residues. The CDR3 is CASRPDSRRPYNSPLHF. In nucleotides, the CDR3 is TGTGCCAGCAGGCCGGACAGTCGAAGGCCCTATAATTCACCCCTCCACTTT.

This chain connects TRBV15 to TRBJ2-2; 8 positions agree with TRBD1. The CDR3 loop spans 16 amino acids. The J segment lost 5 bases and the V segment lost 6 bases, leaving 11 bases of the junction unmatched. Germline lookup yields CDR1 LNHNV and CDR2 YYDKDF (reference sequence). CDR3 DNA: TGTGCCACCAGAGATCCGGGACAGGCGAGGACCGGGGAGCTGTTTTTT. Its protein is CATRDPGQARTGELFF.

The chain carries TRBV29-1 and TRBJ2-2; 15 bases line up with TRBD2. In germline, CDR1 is SQVTM, CDR2 ANQGSEA. The CDR3 sequence is 18 residues long. Losses at the gene ends were 6 bases for V and 6 bases for J; bases not matched to a gene: 14. The CDR3 loop is CSVAGLAGGRSGPGELFF. CDR3 nucleotide sequence: TGCAGCGTGGCGGGACTAGCGGGAGGTCGATCTGGTCCCGGGGAGCTGTTTTTT.

The chain links TRBV18 to TRBJ2-7, with 12 bases identical to TRBD1. The CDR3 totals 17 residues. The V gene end was trimmed by 2 bases and the J gene end by 3 bases; junction bases not matched to a gene: 8. Germline CDR1 is KGHSH and CDR2 is LQKENI. The CDR3 protein is CASSPSHGTGGLYEQYF. In DNA, the CDR3 is TGTGCCAGCTCACCAAGTCACGGGACAGGGGGCCTCTACGAGCAGTACTTC.

In this sample, this clonotype turned up a few times. The genes are TRBV11-2 and TRBJ2-7; D call uncertain. Between the trimmed V and J ends, which lost 7 bases and 8 bases, there was a span of 15 bases. Germline loops: CDR1 SGHAT, CDR2 FQNNGV. This CDR3 contains 12 residues. The CDR3 sequence: CASTLGLLKQYF. The CDR3 DNA reads as TGTGCCAGCACCCTAGGTCTTTTGAAGCAGTACTTC.

This clonotype was counted many times. The chain has TRBV12-3 or TRBV12-4 and TRBJ2-5; the D is unclear. The CDR3 loop spans 11 amino acids. V lost 3 bases and J 6 bases, leaving 5 bases between the germline ends. The CDR3 loop reads CASSFSQTQYF. The CDR3 DNA reads as TGTGCCAGCAGTTTTTCGCAGACCCAGTACTTC.

The chain combines TRBV6-5 with TRBJ2-2; D is tentatively TRBD1 or TRBD2 (5 bases each). Looked up from germline, CDR1 is MNHEY and CDR2 is SVGAGI. CDR3 length: 19 amino acids. Trimming pared 0 bases from V and 5 bases from J, leaving 22 bases between. CDR3 in DNA: TGTGCCAGCAGTTACTCTGGGGCGGGTAGGCGGGCCCAGACCGGGGAGCTGTTTTTT. Translation gives CASSYSGAGRRAQTGELFF.

This clonotype was detected many times. The chain couples TRBV15 to TRBJ2-5, with 12 nucleotides matching TRBD2. With V trimmed by 7 bases and J by 3 bases, 9 bases remained unmatched. Germline CDR1 and CDR2: LNHNV and YYDKDF (reference sequence). This CDR3 spans 16 amino acids. Written as DNA, the CDR3 is TGTGCCACCACCAAGTCCAGGACTAGCGGGGAAGAGACCCAGTACTTC. Protein sequence: CATTKSRTSGEETQYF.

This clonotype was counted only a few times. This chain joins TRBV12-3 or TRBV12-4 and TRBJ2-7; TRBD1 is a possible D gene (6 bases). CDR3 length: 15 amino acids. V was trimmed by 6 bases and J by 0 bases, leaving 15 bases between them. In nucleotides, the CDR3 is TGTGCCAGCAGGCCCCGAGACAGGAGCTCCTACGAGCAGTACTTC. Residues: CASRPRDRSSYEQYF.

V is TRBV4-1 and J is TRBJ2-1; 7 nucleotides align to TRBD2. The germline CDR1 and CDR2 sequences are MGHRA and YSYEKL. This CDR3 is 14 amino acids long. J was trimmed by 5 bases and V by 1 base; bases with no gene match: 2. The CDR3 sequence is CASSQVLADNEQFF. In DNA form, the CDR3 reads TGCGCCAGCAGCCAAGTTCTAGCGGACAATGAGCAGTTCTTC.

In this sample, this clonotype turned up a few times. The chain joins TRBV2 to TRBJ2-3; maybe TRBD2 (5 bases). The germline V gene has CDR1 SNHLY and CDR2 FYNNEI. Trimming took 8 bases from V and 6 from J, leaving 12 bases between them. This CDR3 has 12 residues. CDR3 in amino acids: CASVPTGDTQYF. In nucleotides, the CDR3 is TGTGCCAGCGTTCCTACGGGGGATACGCAGTATTTT. Based on the CDR3 plus reference TRBV2 and TRBJ2-3, the full variable domain is EPEVTQTPSHQVTQMGQEVILRCVPISNHLYFYWYRQILGQKVEFLVSFYNNEISEKSEIFDDQFSVERPDGSNFTLKIRSTKLEDSAMYFCASVPTGDTQYFGPGTRLTVL.

The chain recombines TRBV19 with TRBJ1-2; D is unclear. With 5 bases removed from V and 8 bases from J, the gap between germline ends came to 15 bases. This CDR3 is 13 amino acids long. CDR1 is LNHDA, CDR2 SQIVND, per germline (reference sequence). The CDR3, as DNA: TGTGCCAGTAGTCAAAGAGGGCGCGGAGGCTACACCTTC. This gives the protein CASSQRGRGGYTF. The variable domain in full, completed from reference TRBV19 and TRBJ1-2, reads DGGITQSPKYLFRKEGQNVTLSCEQNLNHDAMYWYRQDPGQGLRLIYYSQIVNDFQKGDIAEGYSVSREKKESFPLTVTSAQKNPTAFYLCASSQRGRGGYTFGSGTRLTVV.

This clonotype turned up a few times. This chain links TRBV12-3 or TRBV12-4 with TRBJ2-7; either TRBD1 or TRBD2 may fit D (5 bases each). The V gene lost 6 bases and the J gene lost 0 bases, with 15 bases spanning the gap. This CDR3 comprises 15 residues. CDR3 coding DNA: TGTGCCAGCAGCTGGGGGACGTCTAACTCCTACGAGCAGTACTTC. It translates to CASSWGTSNSYEQYF.

This chain uses TRBV7-6 with TRBJ2-1, with D unclear. The CDR3 sequence is 14 residues long. Germline V gene data show CDR1 as SGHVS and CDR2 as FNYEAQ. V lost 4 bases, J lost 9 bases, and 16 bases lay in between. The CDR3 region is CASSSDLLGPEQFF. DNA of the CDR3: TGTGCCAGCAGCTCGGACCTCCTTGGGCCTGAGCAGTTCTTC.

The rearrangement uses TRBV6-1 and TRBJ2-2, with TRBD2 matching 9 bases. Germline-derived CDR1 and CDR2 are MNHNS and SASEGT. Trimming removed 10 bases from V and 0 bases from J; junction bases left unmatched: 9. This CDR3 spans 16 amino acids. DNA for the CDR3: TGTGCCACCGTTGCGGGGGGGCCCCCGAACACCGGGGAGCTGTTTTTT. It is translated as CATVAGGPPNTGELFF.

V gene TRBV10-2 combines with J gene TRBJ2-5; TRBD2 agrees at 10 bases. J lost 1 base, V lost 6 bases, and 5 bases had no gene match. The CDR3 is 15 amino acids. Germline lookup yields CDR1 WSHSY and CDR2 SAAADI. The CDR3 reads CASSGLAETQETQYF. CDR3 sequence (DNA): TGCGCCAGCAGCGGACTAGCGGAGACCCAAGAGACCCAGTACTTC.

CDR3 nucleotide sequence: TGTGCCAGCAGCCAAGGTTTCCTAGCGGGAGTCTCTGCAGAGCAGTTCTTC. Residues: CASSQGFLAGVSAEQFF. The chain couples TRBV3-1 to TRBJ2-1, with 10 bases aligning to TRBD2. The germline gives CDR1 LGHDT, CDR2 YNNKEL (reference sequence). V gave up 1 base and J gave up 10 bases; unmatched junction bases: 13. The CDR3 has 17 amino acids.

The chain recombines TRBV15 with TRBJ2-3; TRBD2 matches at 14 bases. The CDR3 covers 22 residues. Germline lookup yields CDR1 LNHNV and CDR2 YYDKDF (reference sequence). V shed 3 bases, J shed 6 bases, and the junction held 23 bases outside the gene matches. The CDR3 reads CATSSARPSGTSGSRLRDTQYF. CDR3 nucleotide sequence: TGTGCCACCAGCAGTGCCCGCCCGTCCGGGACTAGCGGGAGTAGGCTAAGGGATACGCAGTATTTT.

This clonotype has ten or more counts. V gene TRBV12-3 or TRBV12-4 combines with J gene TRBJ1-1; D possibly corresponds to TRBD1 (5 bases). The length of the CDR3 is 14 residues. V was pared by 5 bases and J by 4 bases, with 14 bases between. Here the CDR3 DNA reads TGTGCCAGCAGTCTACAGGAGGGGAGCACTGAAGCTTTCTTT. It codes for CASSLQEGSTEAFF.

As regards this clonotype: At one end, the junction sequence differs from germline, possibly due to a read error. The gene calls are TRBV4-1 and TRBJ2-1; the match to TRBD2 covers 10 bases. The CDR3 has 12 amino acids. Germline V gene sequence: CDR1 MGHRA, CDR2 YSYEKL. The CDR3 is CASSQLAGARLF. CDR3 DNA: TGCGCCAGCAGCCAACTAGCGGGAGCCCGTCTCTTC.

This clonotype was observed many times. The CDR3 protein is CSADHPQRSGKFF. CDR3 coding DNA: TGCAGTGCTGACCACCCGCAAAGGTCGGGAAAGTTCTTC. The chain has TRBV20-1 and TRBJ2-1; perhaps TRBD2 as D (5 bases). The V gene's germline CDR1 is DFQATT and CDR2 SNEGSKA (reference sequence). This CDR3 comprises 13 residues. The V and J ends lost 5 bases and 14 bases respectively, with 22 bases between them.

This clonotype was seen a handful of times. V and J are TRBV12-3 or TRBV12-4 and TRBJ2-6; D is ambiguous. This CDR3 has 16 residues. Trimming stripped 5 bases from V and 0 bases from J, with 11 bases between. The CDR3 DNA sequence: TGTGCCAGCAGTCCTCGGACCTTCTCTGGGGCCAACGTCCTGACTTTC. It translates to CASSPRTFSGANVLTF.